This passage covers 30 T cell receptor beta chains from one sample sequenced in a study of blood T cell repertoires in COVID-19. TCRdb's copy holds only in-frame clones and misses some; the assay was immunoSEQ multiplex PCR. The sample carries around 29,000 clones, around nine tenths recorded once. The sequenced sample was peripheral blood. These receptors came from a human donor in a cohort sampled during active COVID-19.

This clone was seen more than once but under ten times. CDR3 amino acids: CAISESSGGDNEQFF. In nucleotides, the CDR3 is TGTGCCATCAGTGAGTCTAGCGGGGGGGACAATGAGCAGTTCTTC. V and J are TRBV10-3 and TRBJ2-1, with 11 bases identical to TRBD2. Per germline, CDR1 ENHRY and CDR2 SYGVKD. V shed 0 bases, J shed 5 bases, and the junction held 0 bases outside the gene matches. This CDR3 spans 15 amino acids.

V gene TRBV5-6 combines with J gene TRBJ1-1; 9 bases align to TRBD1. The junction had 9 bases not matched to a gene; V was cut back by 7 bases and J by 2 bases. CDR3 length: 15 amino acids. The germline gives CDR1 SGHDT, CDR2 YYEEEE. In nucleotides, the CDR3 is TGTGCCAGCTCTCGAGGACAGGGGAAAAACACTGAAGCTTTCTTT. It specifies CASSRGQGKNTEAFF.

V usage is TRBV6-2 or TRBV6-3 and J usage is TRBJ1-1, with TRBD1 as a possible D gene (6 bases). This CDR3 has 15 amino acids. V lost 6 bases, J lost 1 base, and 15 bases lay in between. The germline V gene encodes CDR1 MNHEY and CDR2 SVGEGT. The chain's CDR3 is CASRPTGQRNTEAFF. CDR3 nucleotide sequence: TGTGCCAGCAGACCTACCGGACAGAGGAACACTGAAGCTTTCTTT.

This rearrangement joins TRBV27 to TRBJ2-1; 7 nucleotides line up with TRBD1. Trimming removed 7 bases from V and 3 bases from J; junction bases left unmatched: 3. CDR3 length: 13 amino acids. Per the germline V gene, CDR1 is MNHEY and CDR2 is SMNVEV (reference sequence). This CDR3 is CASTRQGYNEQFF. CDR3 nucleotide sequence: TGTGCCAGCACCCGACAGGGCTACAATGAGCAGTTCTTC.

V usage is TRBV24-1 and J usage is TRBJ1-6, with 7 nucleotides matching TRBD1. Trimming at V came to 0 bases and at J to 12 bases, leaving 7 bases not matched to a gene. The CDR3 runs to 15 residues. Germline V gives CDR1 KGHDR, CDR2 SFDVKD. The CDR3 nucleotides are TGTGCCACCAGTGATTTGGGGCTCAGGGGGGAACCCCTCCACTTT. Its protein product is CATSDLGLRGEPLHF.

This clone was seen more than once but under ten times. The rearrangement uses TRBV5-1 and TRBJ1-4; 10 nucleotides match TRBD1. Germline V CDR1 and CDR2: SGHRS, YFSETQ. Trimming cost V 4 bases and J 5 bases; bases outside gene matches: 5. The CDR3 consists of 15 residues. This chain's CDR3 is CASSPGTGVNEKLFF. CDR3 nucleotides: TGCGCCAGCAGCCCGGGGACAGGGGTAAATGAAAAACTGTTTTTT. Using reference TRBV5-1 and TRBJ1-4 for the parts outside the CDR3, the full variable domain is KAGVTQTPRYLIKTRGQQVTLSCSPISGHRSVSWYQQTPGQGLQFLFEYFSETQRNKGNFPGRFSGRQFSNSRSEMNVSTLELGDSALYLCASSPGTGVNEKLFFGSGTQLSVL.

V and J are TRBV27 and TRBJ1-1; possible D gene TRBD1, 6 bases. This CDR3 has 14 residues. Germline V gene lookup returns CDR1 MNHEY and CDR2 SMNVEV (reference sequence). V lost 9 bases, J lost 2 bases, and 16 bases lay in between. The CDR3, as DNA: TGTGCCAGTTTTGCAGGGGATTTCAACACTGAAGCTTTCTTT. Encoded protein: CASFAGDFNTEAFF.

The V gene is TRBV27, the J gene TRBJ2-7, with 9 bases identical to TRBD1. V was clipped by 4 bases and J by 2 bases; unmatched bases: 6. CDR1 MNHEY and CDR2 SMNVEV come from the germline V gene (reference sequence). The CDR3 sequence is 15 residues long. CDR3 amino acids: CASSSDRGLAYEQYF. DNA for the CDR3: TGTGCCAGCAGTTCGGACAGGGGACTCGCCTACGAGCAGTACTTC.

This sequence joins TRBV3-1 (or the pseudogene TRBV3-2) and TRBJ2-2, with D uncertain. Germline values: CDR1 LGHDT, CDR2 YNNKEL (reference sequence). The CDR3 loop spans 16 amino acids. Trimming left V 4 bases short and J 1 base short, with 13 bases between. CDR3 in amino acids: CASSLLVIGNTGELFF. CDR3 bases: TGTGCCAGCAGCCTTCTAGTAATTGGGAACACCGGGGAGCTGTTTTTT.

The V call is TRBV15, the J call TRBJ2-4; a weak D match, TRBD2 (6 bases). Germline CDR1 and CDR2: LNHNV and YYDKDF (reference sequence). This CDR3 has 16 residues. Trimming stripped 4 bases from V and 0 bases from J, with 13 bases between. The CDR3 loop reads CATSTGGTLAKNIQYF. Written as DNA, the CDR3 is TGTGCCACCAGCACCGGAGGGACTCTAGCCAAAAACATTCAGTACTTC.

This clone was counted between two and nine times. The chain couples TRBV11-3 to TRBJ1-2; 8 positions match TRBD1. J gave up 6 bases and V 0 bases, and 12 bases lay outside the gene matches. CDR3 length: 17 amino acids. Germline values: CDR1 SGHNT, CDR2 YENEEA. The chain's CDR3 is CASSLDHPGGGIDGYTF. CDR3 sequence (DNA): TGTGCCAGCAGCTTAGATCATCCAGGGGGCGGTATAGATGGCTACACCTTC.

This chain connects TRBV12-3 or TRBV12-4 to TRBJ2-3, with D tentatively TRBD1 (5 bases). V lost 6 bases and J lost 4, with 8 bases in between. This CDR3 has 12 amino acids. The CDR3 is CASRGLADTQYF. In DNA form, the CDR3 reads TGTGCCAGCAGGGGGCTGGCAGATACGCAGTATTTT.

This clone was picked up one time. The chain's CDR3 is CASSTTPRDTGELFF. The DNA for the CDR3 is TGTGCCAGCAGCACGACCCCTCGGGACACCGGGGAGCTGTTTTTT. This sequence joins TRBV7-8 and TRBJ2-2; D not certain. Germline V gene lookup returns CDR1 SGHVS and CDR2 FQNEAQ. The CDR3 spans 15 residues. Trimming took off 5 bases at V and 3 bases at J, with 13 bases between the two ends.

This rearrangement joins TRBV7-3 to TRBJ2-7, with 10 bases fitting TRBD1. Germline CDR1 SGHTA, CDR2 FQGTGA. V dropped 5 bases and J dropped 3; count of bases not matched to a gene: 4. This CDR3 spans 14 amino acids. The DNA for the CDR3 is TGTGCCAGCAGCCCGGACAGGGGGTTCTACGAGCAGTACTTC. Translated: CASSPDRGFYEQYF. Filled out from reference TRBV7-3 and TRBJ2-7, the complete variable domain reads GAGVSQTPSNKVTEKGKYVELRCDPISGHTALYWYRQSLGQGPEFLIYFQGTGAADDSGLPNDRFFAVRPEGSVSTLKIQRTERGDSAVYLCASSPDRGFYEQYFGPGTRLTVT.

The J gene is TRBJ1-6, the V gene TRBV5-1; D is undetermined. Germline CDR1 reads SGHRS; CDR2 reads YFSETQ. The germline V and J ends were trimmed by 0 bases and 7 bases, with 8 bases remaining between them. CDR3 length: 14 amino acids. In nucleotides, the CDR3 is TGCGCCAGCAGCTTGGACAAAGAAAATTCACCCCTCCACTTT. Its protein product is CASSLDKENSPLHF.

V usage is TRBV2 and J usage is TRBJ1-6; TRBD1 is a possible D gene (6 bases). V was clipped by 8 bases and J by 1 base, with 12 bases between them. The germline CDR1 and CDR2 sequences are SNHLY and FYNNEI. This CDR3 region has 15 residues. The CDR3 here is CASVLGASYNSPLHF. Written as DNA, the CDR3 is TGTGCCAGCGTCCTGGGGGCGTCCTATAATTCACCCCTCCACTTT.

The gene calls are TRBV28 and TRBJ1-4; 10 nucleotides line up with TRBD1. Per the germline V gene, CDR1 is MDHEN and CDR2 is SYDVKM. The CDR3 spans 16 residues. V was pared by 6 bases and J by 5 bases, with 9 bases of the junction left unmatched. The CDR3 loop reads CASSLRQGASNEKLFF. The CDR3 region has the DNA TGTGCCAGCAGCCTACGACAGGGGGCTTCAAATGAAAAACTGTTTTTT. Supplemented by reference TRBV28 and TRBJ1-4, the full variable domain reads DVKVTQSSRYLVKRTGEKVFLECVQDMDHENMFWYRQDPGLGLRLIYFSYDVKMKEKGDIPEGYSVSREKKERFSLILESASTNQTSMYLCASSLRQGASNEKLFFGSGTQLSVL.

V usage is TRBV7-9 and J usage is TRBJ1-2, with TRBD1 matching 7 bases. Germline CDR1 SEHNR, CDR2 FQNEAQ (reference sequence). The CDR3 is 12 residues long. Losses at the gene ends were 5 bases for V and 3 bases for J; bases not matched to a gene: 0. CDR3 loop: CASSQGDYGYTF. CDR3 nucleotide sequence: TGTGCCAGCAGCCAGGGGGACTATGGCTACACCTTC.

This clone was seen only once. V usage is TRBV6-5 and J usage is TRBJ2-7; 8 bases are shared with TRBD1. The germline gives CDR1 MNHEY, CDR2 SVGAGI. CDR3 length equals 14 residues. The ends lost 2 bases at V and 2 bases at J; junction bases unmatched: 2. Written as DNA, the CDR3 is TGTGCCAGCAGTTACACACAGGGGGCCTACGAGCAGTACTTC. Protein sequence: CASSYTQGAYEQYF.

This rearrangement joins TRBV2 to TRBJ1-1; 7 bases match TRBD1. The junction had 4 bases not matched to a gene; V was cut back by 6 bases and J by 3 bases. CDR3 length equals 13 residues. The germline CDR1 and CDR2 sequences are SNHLY and FYNNEI. For the CDR3, the DNA is TGTGCCAGCAGCATCGACAGGGACACTGAAGCTTTCTTT. This sequence encodes CASSIDRDTEAFF.

The chain joins TRBV5-1 to TRBJ2-4; perhaps TRBD2 as D (7 bases). CDR1 SGHRS and CDR2 YFSETQ come from the germline V gene. V was shortened by 2 bases and J by 4 bases, with 10 bases between the two germline ends. This CDR3 region has 14 residues. In DNA, the CDR3 is TGCGCCAGCAGCTTCGGGGGGCCGAAAAACATTCAGTACTTC. Amino acid sequence: CASSFGGPKNIQYF.

The chain uses TRBV18 and TRBJ2-3; 7 nucleotides agree with TRBD1. This CDR3 contains 15 residues. Trimming took 3 bases from V and 0 from J; bases not matched to a gene: 3. CDR1 KGHSH and CDR2 LQKENI come from the germline V gene. CDR3 sequence reads: CASSPGQDSTDTQYF. In DNA form, the CDR3 reads TGTGCCAGCTCACCCGGACAGGATAGCACAGATACGCAGTATTTT.

DNA of the CDR3: TGTGCCAGCAGAAAGTCCGGGACAGGGGGCTACGAGCAGTACTTC. Protein: CASRKSGTGGYEQYF. The chain combines TRBV2 with TRBJ2-7, with 11 nucleotides matching TRBD1. Per the germline V gene, CDR1 is SNHLY and CDR2 is FYNNEI. V shed 6 bases and J 3 bases; nucleotides not matched to a gene: 7. The CDR3 runs 15 residues.

This chain links TRBV9 with TRBJ2-7; weak D call: TRBD2 (6 bases). V was clipped by 7 bases and J by 1 base, with 18 bases between them. Germline CDR1 is SGDLS and CDR2 is YYNGEE. The CDR3 has 15 residues. DNA for the CDR3: TGTGCCAGCGCGGGGTCAGTCGAACGTTCCTACGAGCAGTACTTC. Protein product: CASAGSVERSYEQYF.

The CDR3 here is CASSPDNPRRTTYEQYF. Here the CDR3 DNA reads TGTGCCAGCAGTCCCGATAACCCAAGACGGACTACCTACGAGCAGTACTTC. This chain connects TRBV6-6 to TRBJ2-7, with D tentatively TRBD2 (6 bases). The ends were cut back, 5 bases at V and 2 bases at J, with 22 bases in the middle. Per the germline V gene, CDR1 is MNHNY and CDR2 is SVGAGI (reference sequence). The CDR3 totals 17 residues.

This clone showed up just a few times. The chain links TRBV7-3 to TRBJ1-2; no clear D. Trimming left V 2 bases short and J 1 base short, with 11 bases between. The CDR3 loop spans 15 amino acids. Per germline, CDR1 SGHTA and CDR2 FQGTGA. The CDR3 nucleotides read TGTGCCAGCAGCTTAGAGTCTTGGAGTAACTATGGCTACACCTTC. It yields the protein CASSLESWSNYGYTF.

This clone was seen only a few times. The CDR3: CASSVAGLANLRETQYF. In DNA, the CDR3 is TGTGCCAGCAGCGTAGCCGGACTAGCCAACCTAAGGGAGACCCAGTACTTC. The chain has TRBV9 and TRBJ2-5, with 8 bases lining up with TRBD2. There are 17 residues in the CDR3. Per the germline V gene, CDR1 is SGDLS and CDR2 is YYNGEE. With V trimmed by 0 bases and J by 5 bases, 12 bases remained unmatched.

The V and J genes are TRBV3-1 (or the pseudogene TRBV3-2) and TRBJ2-5; 10 bases fit TRBD2. The CDR3 covers 15 residues. Germline V gene sequence: CDR1 LGHDT, CDR2 YNNKEL (reference sequence). Trimming took 5 bases from V and 4 from J; bases not matched to a gene: 7. This chain's CDR3 is CASSLSGGAGETQYF. For the CDR3, the DNA is TGTGCCAGCAGCTTGAGCGGGGGGGCAGGAGAGACCCAGTACTTC.

Only one count was recorded for this clone. The V and J genes are TRBV4-2 and TRBJ2-7; D is undetermined. The V end was cut by 1 base, the J end by 5 bases, with 12 bases between. CDR1 is LGHNA and CDR2 is YNFKEQ in the germline V gene. This CDR3 comprises 14 residues. CDR3 sequence reads: CASSQGIGFDEQYF. CDR3 nucleotide sequence: TGTGCCAGCAGCCAAGGTATCGGGTTCGACGAGCAGTACTTC.

The chain links TRBV9 to TRBJ2-1; the match to TRBD1 covers 8 bases. The length of the CDR3 is 14 residues. J gave up 10 bases and V 4 bases, and 10 bases lay outside the gene matches. Germline-derived CDR1 and CDR2 are SGDLS and YYNGEE. The CDR3 here is CASSPPTGGREQFF. The DNA for the CDR3 is TGTGCCAGCAGCCCCCCCACAGGGGGGAGAGAGCAGTTCTTC.